Following are 20 T cell receptor beta chains from one sample sequenced in a study of blood T cell repertoires in COVID-19. Clones were sequenced by immunoSEQ multiplex PCR, and TCRdb holds only the in-frame ones, with some missing. The data show under 200,000 clones, approximately 81% seen once. The sequenced sample consisted of peripheral blood. These receptors were obtained from a woman of 80 years or more with acute or convalescent COVID-19.

The chain couples TRBV5-4 to TRBJ2-1; 9 bases are a match to TRBD1. This CDR3 spans 15 amino acids. Per the germline V gene, CDR1 is SGHNT and CDR2 is YYREEE (reference sequence). V lost 3 bases to trimming and J lost 9 bases; unmatched junction nucleotides: 10. This chain's CDR3 is CASSSRDRVSGEQFF. The CDR3 DNA sequence: TGTGCCAGCAGCTCCCGGGACAGGGTTTCGGGTGAGCAGTTCTTC.

J is TRBJ2-1 and V is TRBV10-2; TRBD1 aligns across 9 bases. The CDR3 has 14 amino acids. J was trimmed by 8 bases and V by 5 bases; bases with no gene match: 7. Germline CDR1 is WSHSY and CDR2 is SAAADI. The CDR3 sequence: CASSLGTGYDEQFF. Here the CDR3 DNA reads TGCGCCAGCAGTCTCGGGACAGGGTATGATGAGCAGTTCTTC.

V usage is TRBV7-2 and J usage is TRBJ2-5; D perhaps matches TRBD1 (5 bases). The V and J ends lost 2 bases and 3 bases respectively, with 10 bases between them. Germline V gene sequence: CDR1 SGHTA, CDR2 FQGNSA. The CDR3 covers 14 residues. The CDR3 DNA reads as TGTGCCAGCAGCTTATACGGCAGGGAAGAGACCCAGTACTTC. Translation gives CASSLYGREETQYF.

The rearrangement uses TRBV19 and TRBJ2-7, with 11 bases that match TRBD2. Per the germline V gene, CDR1 is LNHDA and CDR2 is SQIVND (reference sequence). With 2 bases clipped from V and 4 bases from J, the junction kept 1 base outside the gene matches. The CDR3 is made up of 14 amino acids. The CDR3 loop reads CASSILAGGYEQYF. CDR3 sequence (DNA): TGTGCCAGTAGTATACTAGCGGGAGGATACGAGCAGTACTTC.

The CDR3 loop reads CASSQDFTGRTGELFF. The CDR3 DNA sequence: TGTGCCAGCAGCCAAGATTTCACAGGGAGAACCGGGGAGCTGTTTTTT. The V and J genes are TRBV3-1 (or the pseudogene TRBV3-2) and TRBJ2-2; tentative D call: TRBD1 (6 bases). The germline gives CDR1 LGHDT, CDR2 YNNKEL (reference sequence). The CDR3 has 16 amino acids. The V end was cut by 0 bases, the J end by 5 bases, with 13 bases between.

V and J are TRBV14 and TRBJ2-7; 9 positions agree with TRBD1. After removal of 5 bases from V and 6 bases from J, the junction contained 8 bases not matched to a gene. The CDR3 sequence is 14 residues long. CDR1 and CDR2 from the germline V gene are SGHDN and FVKESK. The CDR3 loop reads CASSSWTGAGEQYF. CDR3 DNA: TGTGCCAGCAGCTCCTGGACAGGGGCGGGCGAGCAGTACTTC.

This clone occurred once. The chain employs TRBV9 and TRBJ2-2, with a possible D match to TRBD2 (6 bases). Per germline, CDR1 SGDLS and CDR2 YYNGEE. The ends were cut back, 3 bases at V and 4 bases at J, with 16 bases in the middle. The CDR3 runs 16 residues. The CDR3 reads CASSGRSGVGTGELFF. For the CDR3, the DNA is TGTGCCAGCAGCGGGCGGTCGGGAGTGGGCACCGGGGAGCTGTTTTTT.

The chain has TRBV11-2 and TRBJ2-3; D call uncertain. The V end lost 3 bases, the J end lost 2 bases, and 6 bases lay between the germline ends. Germline lookup yields CDR1 SGHAT and CDR2 FQNNGV. This CDR3 has 13 amino acids. CDR3 DNA sequence: TGTGCCAGCAGCTTGGGCCACACAGATACGCAGTATTTT. It codes for CASSLGHTDTQYF.

This CDR3 reads CASSQAIGGTENGYTF. Here the CDR3 DNA reads TGTGCCAGCAGCCAAGCAATAGGGGGGACAGAGAATGGCTACACCTTC. This rearrangement joins TRBV3-1 (or the pseudogene TRBV3-2) to TRBJ1-2; 7 bases agree with TRBD1. The CDR3 sequence is 16 residues long. Per the germline V gene, CDR1 is LGHDT and CDR2 is YNNKEL (reference sequence). The junction had 11 bases not matched to a gene; V was cut back by 1 base and J by 6 bases.

The genes are TRBV19 and TRBJ2-5; maybe TRBD2 (6 bases). Trimming removed 10 bases from V and 2 bases from J, with 20 bases in between. The germline CDR1 and CDR2 sequences are LNHDA and SQIVND (reference sequence). There are 15 residues in the CDR3. This CDR3 reads CATSPWEVGQETQYF. The CDR3 nucleotides are TGTGCCACTTCCCCATGGGAGGTAGGGCAAGAGACCCAGTACTTC.

CDR3 in amino acids: CASSSGTGTQYF. In nucleotides, the CDR3 is TGTGCCAGCAGCTCCGGGACAGGGACGCAGTATTTT. This sequence joins TRBV7-2 and TRBJ2-3; 9 positions agree with TRBD1. CDR1 and CDR2 (germline): SGHTA, FQGNSA. Germline trimming cut 4 bases from V and 9 bases from J; bases unmatched to any gene: 2. This CDR3 is built from 12 residues.

The sample holds a few counts of this clone. CDR3 in DNA: TGTGCCTGGAGTGTAAGATTTAAGGGAGGGGGGAGAGGCTACACCTTC. Translating gives CAWSVRFKGGGRGYTF. The V call is TRBV30, the J call TRBJ1-2, with a tentative D call TRBD1 (6 bases). V was shortened by 0 bases and J by 8 bases, with 22 bases between the two germline ends. The CDR3 runs 16 residues. CDR1 and CDR2 (germline): GTSNPN, SVGIG (reference sequence).

CDR3 protein: CASSLDSMETQYF. CDR3 nucleotides: TGTGCCAGCAGCTTAGATAGCATGGAGACCCAGTACTTC. The chain recombines TRBV11-2 with TRBJ2-5; D is unresolved. This CDR3 spans 13 amino acids. Trimming took 0 bases from V and 5 from J, leaving 7 bases between them. Germline-derived CDR1 and CDR2 are SGHAT and FQNNGV. The variable domain in full, with the rest retrieved from reference TRBV11-2 and TRBJ2-5, is EAGVAQSPRYKIIEKRQSVAFWCNPISGHATLYWYQQILGQGPKLLIQFQNNGVVDDSQLPKDRFSAERLKGVDSTLKIQPAKLEDSAVYLCASSLDSMETQYFGPGTRLLVL.

This chain links TRBV12-3 or TRBV12-4 with TRBJ1-5, with D unclear. CDR3 length equals 13 residues. V was trimmed by 8 bases and J by 2 bases, leaving 10 bases between them. In DNA form, the CDR3 reads TGTGCCAGCGTCAAAACAGGCAATCAGCCCCAGCATTTT. This sequence encodes CASVKTGNQPQHF.

Of note for this clone: One end of the junction is discordant with germline, which a read error may explain. The chain joins TRBV5-8 to TRBJ2-3; 13 bases line up with TRBD2. Germline CDR1 and CDR2: SGHTS and YDEGEE. The CDR3 runs 12 residues. Here the CDR3 DNA reads TGTGCCAGCAGCTTCGGACTAGCGGGAGTGGATTTT. This codes for CASSFGLAGVDF. The variable domain in full, with the rest retrieved from reference TRBV5-8 and TRBJ2-3, is EAGVTQSPTHLIKTRGQQATLRCSPISGHTSVYWYQQALGLGLQFLLWYDEGEERNRGNFPPRFSGRQFPNYSSELNVNALELEDSALYLCASSFGLAGVDFGPGTRLTVL.

The genes are TRBV7-9 and TRBJ2-7; TRBD1 matches 8 bases. Unmatched junction bases numbered 9, after V lost 5 bases and J lost 3 bases. The CDR3 covers 15 residues. CDR1 is SEHNR and CDR2 is FQNEAQ in the germline V gene (reference sequence). Written as DNA, the CDR3 is TGTGCCAGCAGCCCCCGGACAGGGAATCACTACGAGCAGTACTTC. It yields the protein CASSPRTGNHYEQYF. The whole variable domain, filled in from reference TRBV7-9 and TRBJ2-7, reads DTGVSQNPRHKITKRGQNVTFRCDPISEHNRLYWYRQTLGQGPEFLTYFQNEAQLEKSRLLSDRFSAERPKGSFSTLEIQRTEQGDSAMYLCASSPRTGNHYEQYFGPGTRLTVT.

The CDR3 protein is CSVTGGAISGSDEQYF. CDR3 bases: TGCAGCGTGACAGGGGGCGCAATTAGCGGGAGCGACGAGCAGTACTTC. V is TRBV29-1 and J is TRBJ2-7, with D possibly matching TRBD1 (10 bases). The CDR3 is 16 amino acids. V shed 6 bases and J shed 5 bases, with 26 bases lying between them. Germline CDR1 is SQVTM and CDR2 is ANQGSEA.

The gene calls are TRBV7-2 and TRBJ2-1; no reliable D call. Trimming stripped 1 base from V and 8 bases from J, with 12 bases between. The CDR3 is made up of 14 amino acids. The germline V gene encodes CDR1 SGHTA and CDR2 FQGNSA. CDR3 in DNA: TGTGCCAGCAGCTTAGGTTTTGGGCCGTATGAGCAGTTCTTC. It specifies CASSLGFGPYEQFF. The complete variable domain, with remaining parts taken from reference TRBV7-2 and TRBJ2-1, reads GAGVSQSPSNKVTEKGKDVELRCDPISGHTALYWYRQSLGQGLEFLIYFQGNSAPDKSGLPSDRFSAERTGGSVSTLTIQRTQQEDSAVYLCASSLGFGPYEQFFGPGTRLTVL.

V gene TRBV5-1 combines with J gene TRBJ1-2; no definite D call. The germline V gene encodes CDR1 SGHRS and CDR2 YFSETQ. With 2 bases removed from V and 0 bases from J, the gap between germline ends came to 8 bases. CDR3 length equals 14 residues. The CDR3 is CASSFAEANYGYTF. CDR3 DNA sequence: TGCGCCAGCAGCTTTGCGGAAGCTAACTATGGCTACACCTTC.

This chain joins TRBV21-1 and TRBJ1-2; the tabulated D call, TRBD1, remains unverified against the DNA. TRBV21-1 is a listed pseudogene. The CDR3 consists of 14 residues. The CDR3 DNA is TGTGCCAGCAGCGCACTCCAGGGGAACTATGGCTACACCTTC. Translating gives CASSALQGNYGYTF.